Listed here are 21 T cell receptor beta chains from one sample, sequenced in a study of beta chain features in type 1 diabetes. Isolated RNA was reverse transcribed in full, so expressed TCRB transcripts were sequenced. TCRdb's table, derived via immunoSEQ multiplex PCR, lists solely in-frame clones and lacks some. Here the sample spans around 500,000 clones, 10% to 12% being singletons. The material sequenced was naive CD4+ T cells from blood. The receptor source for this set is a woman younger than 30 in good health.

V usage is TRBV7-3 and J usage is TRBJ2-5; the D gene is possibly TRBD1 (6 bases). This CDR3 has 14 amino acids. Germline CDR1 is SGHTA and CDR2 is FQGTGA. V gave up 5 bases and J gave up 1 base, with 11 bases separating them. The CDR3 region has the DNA TGTGCCAGCAGCCCCCAGGGGATCCAAGAGACCCAGTACTTC. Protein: CASSPQGIQETQYF.

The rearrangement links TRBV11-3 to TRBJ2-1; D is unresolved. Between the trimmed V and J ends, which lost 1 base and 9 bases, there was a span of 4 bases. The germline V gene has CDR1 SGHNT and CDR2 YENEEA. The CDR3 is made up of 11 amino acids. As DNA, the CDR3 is TGTGCCAGCAGCTTAGCTGGTGAGCAGTTCTTC. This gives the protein CASSLAGEQFF.

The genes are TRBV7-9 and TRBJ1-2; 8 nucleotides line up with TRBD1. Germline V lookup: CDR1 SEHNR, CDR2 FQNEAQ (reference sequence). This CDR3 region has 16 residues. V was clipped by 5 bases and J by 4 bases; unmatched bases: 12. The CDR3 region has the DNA TGTGCCAGCAGCGATAGGCAGACAGGGGCCATCTATGGCTACACCTTC. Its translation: CASSDRQTGAIYGYTF. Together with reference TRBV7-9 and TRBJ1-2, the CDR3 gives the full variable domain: DTGVSQNPRHKITKRGQNVTFRCDPISEHNRLYWYRQTLGQGPEFLTYFQNEAQLEKSRLLSDRFSAERPKGSFSTLEIQRTEQGDSAMYLCASSDRQTGAIYGYTFGSGTRLTVV.

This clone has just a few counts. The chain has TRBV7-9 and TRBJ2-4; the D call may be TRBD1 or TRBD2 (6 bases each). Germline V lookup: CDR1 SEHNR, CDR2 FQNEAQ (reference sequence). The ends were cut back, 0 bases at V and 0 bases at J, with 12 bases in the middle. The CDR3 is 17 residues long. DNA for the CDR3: TGTGCCAGCAGCTTAGCGCAACAGGGACTAGCCAAAAACATTCAGTACTTC. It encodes CASSLAQQGLAKNIQYF.

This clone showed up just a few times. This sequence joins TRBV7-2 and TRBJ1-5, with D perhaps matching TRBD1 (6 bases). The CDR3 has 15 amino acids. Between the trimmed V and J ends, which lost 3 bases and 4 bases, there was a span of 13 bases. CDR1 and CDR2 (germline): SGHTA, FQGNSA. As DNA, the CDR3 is TGTGCCAGCAGCTTCTCGGGACAATCTAATCAGCCCCAGCATTTT. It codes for CASSFSGQSNQPQHF.

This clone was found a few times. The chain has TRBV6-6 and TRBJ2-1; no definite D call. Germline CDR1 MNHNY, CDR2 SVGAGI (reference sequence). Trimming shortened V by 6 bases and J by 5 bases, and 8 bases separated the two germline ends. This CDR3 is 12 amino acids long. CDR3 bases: TGTGCCAGCAGCTACCTAAACAATGAGCAGTTCTTC. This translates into CASSYLNNEQFF.

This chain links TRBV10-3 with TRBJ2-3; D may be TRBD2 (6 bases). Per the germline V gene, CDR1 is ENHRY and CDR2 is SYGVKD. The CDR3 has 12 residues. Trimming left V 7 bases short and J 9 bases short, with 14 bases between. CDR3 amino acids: CAINGVAGTQYF. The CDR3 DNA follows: TGTGCCATCAATGGGGTGGCGGGGACGCAGTATTTT.

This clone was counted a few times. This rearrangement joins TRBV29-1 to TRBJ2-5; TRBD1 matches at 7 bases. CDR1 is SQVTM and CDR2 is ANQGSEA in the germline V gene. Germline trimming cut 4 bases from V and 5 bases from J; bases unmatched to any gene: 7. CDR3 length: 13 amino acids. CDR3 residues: CSVVEGAEETQYF. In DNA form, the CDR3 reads TGCAGCGTTGTCGAGGGGGCTGAGGAGACCCAGTACTTC.

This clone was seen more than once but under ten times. The CDR3 loop is CASSSPNESYTF. The CDR3 region has the DNA TGTGCCAGCAGCTCACCGAACGAGAGCTACACCTTC. This chain uses TRBV28 with TRBJ1-2, with D unresolved. Trimming removed 6 bases from V and 9 bases from J, with 14 bases in between. The CDR3 sequence is 12 residues long. Germline CDR1 MDHEN, CDR2 SYDVKM.

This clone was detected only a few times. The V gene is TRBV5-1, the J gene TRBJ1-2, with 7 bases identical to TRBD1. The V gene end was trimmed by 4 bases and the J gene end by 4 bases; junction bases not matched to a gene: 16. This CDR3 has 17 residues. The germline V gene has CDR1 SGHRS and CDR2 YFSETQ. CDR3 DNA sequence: TGCGCCAGCAGCCCCCCCCGGGGACAGCGGAGGGGCTATGGCTACACCTTC. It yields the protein CASSPPRGQRRGYGYTF. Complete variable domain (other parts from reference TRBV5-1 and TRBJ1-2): KAGVTQTPRYLIKTRGQQVTLSCSPISGHRSVSWYQQTPGQGLQFLFEYFSETQRNKGNFPGRFSGRQFSNSRSEMNVSTLELGDSALYLCASSPPRGQRRGYGYTFGSGTRLTVV.

The CDR3 nucleotides read TGTGCCAGCAGCCAAGGGCAGGGGATAATAGGCTACACCTTC. Translation gives CASSQGQGIIGYTF. The chain couples TRBV4-2 to TRBJ1-2, with D maybe TRBD1 (6 bases). CDR3 length equals 14 residues. The V gene's germline CDR1 is LGHNA and CDR2 YNFKEQ. Trimming left V 1 base short and J 8 bases short, with 14 bases between.

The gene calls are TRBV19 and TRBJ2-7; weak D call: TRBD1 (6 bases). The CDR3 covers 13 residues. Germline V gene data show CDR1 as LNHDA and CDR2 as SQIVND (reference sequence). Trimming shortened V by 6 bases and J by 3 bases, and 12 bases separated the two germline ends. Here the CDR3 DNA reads TGTGCCAGTAGCCGGGGACACCGCTACGAGCAGTACTTC. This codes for CASSRGHRYEQYF.

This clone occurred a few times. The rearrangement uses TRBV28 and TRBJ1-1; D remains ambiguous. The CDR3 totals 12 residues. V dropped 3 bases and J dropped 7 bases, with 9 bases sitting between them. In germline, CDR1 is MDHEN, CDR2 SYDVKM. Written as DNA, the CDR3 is TGTGCCAGCAGTTTTGGAGGCTATGAAGCTTTCTTT. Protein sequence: CASSFGGYEAFF.

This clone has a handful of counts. For the CDR3, the DNA is TGTGCTAGTGGCACGGGGTCGCCACCCCTCCACTTT. The encoded protein is CASGTGSPPLHF. The genes are TRBV12-5 and TRBJ1-6, with no clear D. CDR3 length: 12 amino acids. The ends were cut back, 6 bases at V and 11 bases at J, with 11 bases in the middle. Per the germline V gene, CDR1 is LGHNT and CDR2 is FRNRAP.

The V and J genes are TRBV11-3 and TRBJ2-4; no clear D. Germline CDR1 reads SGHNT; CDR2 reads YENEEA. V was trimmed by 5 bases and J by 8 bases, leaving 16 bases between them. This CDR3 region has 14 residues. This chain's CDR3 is CASSPSLSLDIQYF. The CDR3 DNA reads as TGTGCCAGCAGCCCCTCCCTCAGTCTGGACATTCAGTACTTC. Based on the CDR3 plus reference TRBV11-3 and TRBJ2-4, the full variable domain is EAGVVQSPRYKIIEKKQPVAFWCNPISGHNTLYWYLQNLGQGPELLIRYENEEAVDDSQLPKDRFSAERLKGVDSTLKIQPAELGDSAVYLCASSPSLSLDIQYFGAGTRLSVL.

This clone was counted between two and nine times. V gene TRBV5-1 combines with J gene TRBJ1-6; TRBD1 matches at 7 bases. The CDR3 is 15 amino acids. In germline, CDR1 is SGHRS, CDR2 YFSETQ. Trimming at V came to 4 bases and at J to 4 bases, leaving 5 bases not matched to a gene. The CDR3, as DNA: TGCGCCAGCAGCCAACAGGGGCGGTATAATTCACCCCTCCACTTT. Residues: CASSQQGRYNSPLHF.

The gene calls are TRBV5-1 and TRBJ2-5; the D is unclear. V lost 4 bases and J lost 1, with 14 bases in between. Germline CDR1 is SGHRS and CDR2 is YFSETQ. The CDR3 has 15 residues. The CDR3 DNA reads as TGCGCCAGCAGCACCGCTCTTGTCGGCCAAGAGACCCAGTACTTC. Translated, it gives CASSTALVGQETQYF.

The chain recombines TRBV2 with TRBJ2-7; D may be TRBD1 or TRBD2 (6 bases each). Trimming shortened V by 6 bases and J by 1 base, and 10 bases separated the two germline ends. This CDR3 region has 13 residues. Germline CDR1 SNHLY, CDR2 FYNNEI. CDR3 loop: CASRRGVSYEQYF. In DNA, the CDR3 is TGTGCCAGCAGGAGGGGGGTGTCCTACGAGCAGTACTTC.

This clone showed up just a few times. CDR3 amino acids: CASSPYGTGGGEQFF. The CDR3 nucleotides read TGTGCCAGCAGCCCATACGGGACAGGGGGTGGTGAGCAGTTCTTC. The J gene is TRBJ2-1, the V gene TRBV9, with 11 bases identical to TRBD1. The CDR3 totals 15 residues. Unmatched junction bases numbered 9, after V lost 4 bases and J lost 9 bases. In germline, CDR1 is SGDLS, CDR2 YYNGEE.

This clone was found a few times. CDR3 nucleotide sequence: TGCAGCGGGGGACGATCTAACACTGAAGCTTTCTTT. It codes for CSGGRSNTEAFF. This chain joins TRBV29-1 and TRBJ1-1; D may be TRBD1 (5 bases). Germline V gene sequence: CDR1 SQVTM, CDR2 ANQGSEA. The CDR3 has 12 residues. V lost 7 bases to trimming and J lost 2 bases, with 11 bases between them.

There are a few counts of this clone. The CDR3: CASSRTSGHNEQFF. The CDR3, as DNA: TGCGCCAGCAGCCGGACTAGCGGACACAATGAGCAGTTCTTC. This sequence joins TRBV4-1 and TRBJ2-1; 10 bases are a match to TRBD2. After removal of 4 bases from V and 5 bases from J, the junction contained 2 bases not matched to a gene. This CDR3 is 14 amino acids long. Germline V gene data show CDR1 as MGHRA and CDR2 as YSYEKL.